These T cell receptor beta chains were read from a single sample in a study of CD8+ T cells in alopecia areata. The assay was immunoSEQ multiplex PCR, and TCRdb's table has in-frame clones only and misses some. Of 200,000 to 250,000 clones in the sample, about 64% are singletons; the top ten hold around 4.2%. The sample in question was CD4+ T cells sorted from blood, obtained at week 4, from a patient treated with tofacitinib. These receptor sequences come from a human donor with alopecia areata. Each CDR3 is given with its conserved first and last residue. The D gene is left open where the match is weak. Clone size, where shown, is once, few, many, or a class for clones that have expanded.

j_call v_call d_call clone_size cdr3_nt cdr3_aa
TRBJ2-1 TRBV25-1 - few TGTGCCAGCAGTGCCTACAATGAGCAGTTCTTC CASSAYNEQFF
TRBJ2-5 TRBV7-2 - - TGTGCCAGCAGCTTCCCAGAGGAGACCCAGTACTTC CASSFPEETQYF
TRBJ2-1 TRBV5-1 TRBD2 - TGCGCCAGCAGCGAGGGACTAGCGGGGAACAATGAGCAGTTCTTC CASSEGLAGNNEQFF
TRBJ2-5 TRBV6-5 - once TGTGCCAGCTCTCGCCTGGGGGCGAACCAAGAGACCCAGTACTTC CASSRLGANQETQYF
TRBJ1-6 TRBV7-2 TRBD1 few TGTGCTGGACAGGGGACTTCGGGATCACCCCTCCACTTT CAGQGTSGSPLHF
TRBJ1-1 TRBV5-1 - - TGCGCCAGCAGCTTGGGACAGATTAACACTGAAGCTTTCTTT CASSLGQINTEAFF
TRBJ2-1 TRBV29-1 TRBD1 - TGCAGCGCCGGGGACAGGGCTAACAATGAGCAGTTCTTC CSAGDRANNEQFF
TRBJ2-1 TRBV4-3 - - TGCGCCAGCAGCCAAGATTGGTCTGGTGAGCAGTTCTTC CASSQDWSGEQFF
TRBJ2-3 TRBV29-1 - - TGCAGCGTTGAAGAGGGCACAGATACGCAGTATTTT CSVEEGTDTQYF
TRBJ1-2 TRBV7-2 TRBD1 - TGTGCCAGCAGCCAGAATTTAGGACAGGGGGAAAGCTACACCTTC CASSQNLGQGESYTF
TRBJ2-3 TRBV29-1 TRBD1 - TGCAGCGTTGCATCCGGGACAGGTGGAGATACGCAGTATTTT CSVASGTGGDTQYF
TRBJ2-3 TRBV9 TRBD1 once TGTGCCAGCAGCGGGGGACAGGGGGCGGCAGATACGCAGTATTTT CASSGGQGAADTQYF
TRBJ1-2 TRBV9 - - TGTGCCAGCAGCCTTGTCTCGGGAAATGGCTACACCTTC CASSLVSGNGYTF
TRBJ1-2 TRBV30 - - TGTGCCTGGAGAAAAAAGCCGGGACTATACTATGGCTACACCTTC CAWRKKPGLYYGYTF
TRBJ1-1 TRBV2 - - TGTGCCAGCAGTGGGGGGGCCCTGAACACTGAAGCTTTCTTT CASSGGALNTEAFF